Listed below are T cell receptor beta chains from one sample, sequenced in a study of blood T cell repertoires in COVID-19. Using immunoSEQ multiplex PCR, the repertoire was profiled, and TCRdb retains in-frame clones only, with some absent. The table lists under 300,000 clones, about 88% of them singletons. Sequencing was performed on PBMCs or T cells enriched from blood (not recorded which). These receptor sequences come from a woman in her forties or fifties who had recovered from COVID-19. Both conserved end residues are part of each CDR3. The D gene is left open where the match is weak. Where a row states a size, it is once, few, many or the class of an expanded clone; other rows omit it.

>TRBJ1-1|TRBV19|NA|NA
TGTGCCAGTACCCCGGGAGAGCGGTTGAACACTGAAGCTTTCTTT
CASTPGERLNTEAFF
>TRBJ1-2|TRBV15|NA|TRBD1
TGTGCCACCAGCAGGGACCCGACAGGGGAAGGCCATGGCTACACCTTC
CATSRDPTGEGHGYTF
>TRBJ2-7|TRBV7-9|NA|NA
TGTGCCAGCAGCCCCACTTCAACTAGCTCCTACGAGCAGTACTTC
CASSPTSTSSYEQYF
>TRBJ1-1|TRBV6-5|NA|TRBD1
TGTGCCAGCAGTTACTCGGCCAGGGGGGTTTCTGAAGCTTTCTTT
CASSYSARGVSEAFF
>TRBJ1-4|TRBV10-3|NA|NA
TGTGCCATCAGTGAGAATGGCAGCCCGGGGGAAAAACTGTTTTTT
CAISENGSPGEKLFF
>TRBJ1-2|TRBV3-1/TRBV3-2|NA|TRBD1
TGTGCCAGCAGCTCGACCGGGACAGGGGTCGGCTACACCTTC
CASSSTGTGVGYTF
>TRBJ2-3|TRBV5-1|NA|TRBD2
TGCGCCAGCAGCTTAGCGGGGACAGATACGCAGTATTTT
CASSLAGTDTQYF
>TRBJ2-3|TRBV7-9|NA|TRBD2
TGTGCCAGCACCCAACTAGCGGGAATGGCTGATACGCAGTATTTT
CASTQLAGMADTQYF
>TRBJ2-7|TRBV29-1|NA|NA
TGCAGCGCTTCCGGGACACTCGAGCAGTACTTC
CSASGTLEQYF
>TRBJ2-3|TRBV7-2|NA|TRBD2
TGTGCCAGCAGCCCCAGACTAGCGGGCACAGATACGCAGTATTTT
CASSPRLAGTDTQYF
>TRBJ2-3|TRBV5-1|once|TRBD2
TGCGCCAGCAGCCCCGGGGGTAGCGGGAGCACAGATACGCAGTATTTT
CASSPGGSGSTDTQYF
>TRBJ1-5|TRBV28|NA|NA
TGTGCCAGCAGTTCCGGTTTGAAGAGCAATCAGCCCCAGCATTTT
CASSSGLKSNQPQHF
>TRBJ1-2|TRBV5-4|NA|TRBD1
TGTGCCAGCAGCCCGCTTGGTGGGGACAGGGGTAATGGCTACACCTTC
CASSPLGGDRGNGYTF
>TRBJ2-1|TRBV11-2|NA|NA
TGTGCCAGCAGCGGTTTGAGGAGCTCCGACAATGAGCAGTTCTTC
CASSGLRSSDNEQFF
>TRBJ1-1|TRBV6-5|NA|NA
TGTGCCGGGAAAAGGACAGCCCAGGGCACTGAAGCTTTCTTT
CAGKRTAQGTEAFF